The TCR beta chain under discussion was sequenced for a study of blood T cell repertoires in COVID-19 (dated by TCRdb to 2018 to 2020). With respect to the entire study: Samples covering the acute and convalescent phases of COVID-19 were provided by collaborators in the United States, Italy and Spain. Sample metadata almost always included a de-identified subject ID, COVID-19 status, age in years and sex. Subjects who had been exposed to COVID-19, were actively infected with it, or had recovered from it provided the deeply sampled blood TCRbeta repertoires that made up the dataset. The repertoires were released in a freely available public database intended as a resource for research on the immune response to SARS-CoV-2. The material from the prospective study consisted of cDNA or gDNA derived from T cells, B-cell-depleted T cells, or PBMCs. Samples were obtained from the ongoing ImmuneRACE study (first 160 participants) and from over 1,000 subjects provided by 6 global collaborators. Where HLA class I and class II types were available, the types were taken from metadata supplied by the sample provider, not from assay-based typing. The paper's findings and limits, for the study overall: Clinical and demographic metadata were provided uncurated, with the amount varying by source and participant.

TCRbeta CDR3 regions were amplified from genomic DNA using the immunoSEQ Assay, a bias-controlled multiplex PCR. From the authors' description of their analysis: Nucleated cell counts per sample were estimated from amplification of reference gene primers within the assay. To quantify the absolute abundance of each unique TCRbeta CDR3 rearrangement, sequence reads were collapsed and filtered. Productive Simpson clonality was computed per sample as the square root of Simpson's diversity index over productive rearrangements. TCRdb stores this immuneACCESS table with in-frame sequences only. Part of the clones is absent; in the studies checked, under half of the shortfall reflects unresolved V genes, and no reason is known for the rest. Clone size and the V and J calls come from that table; the DNA yielded D and trimming. This sample has around 300,000 clones in its table, and roughly 86% of those were observed once. The ten largest make up 1.5% to 2% of the sample.

Turning to this clone: What this receptor recognizes is not known. The input lacks base qualities; no much larger clone sits a single base away.

Reading from cysteine to phenylalanine, the CDR3 counts 14 amino acids. The retained sequence is limited to the CDR3, 42 bases, with the frame set at the first base. V and J lose 2 bases and 2 bases, and a span of 10 bases separates them. CDR1 MNHEY and CDR2 SVGAGI are derived from the germline V gene. Participants in the prospective study were enrolled through a virtual design, were aged about 18 to 90 years, and lived in roughly 24 United States geographic areas. To assign participants to cohorts, the prospective study relied on clinical history that participants themselves reported in a screening survey and a study questionnaire. Recovered participants in ImmuneRACE Cohort 3 were defined as having two consecutive negative NP/OP PCR tests, clearance from a healthcare professional, or resolution of symptoms. Each participant in the prospective study had whole blood, serum and a nasopharyngeal or oropharyngeal swab collected by mobile phlebotomists. Participants in the prospective study had the option to provide additional blood draws and questionnaires over a roughly two-month period. Blood samples from the prospective study were shipped frozen or at room temperature prior to DNA extraction.

This chain joins TRBV6-5 to TRBJ2-7, and the D gene may be TRBD2, 6 bases matching. The TCR was taken from a woman aged 60-75 years who had recovered from COVID-19. Source material: PBMCs or T cells enriched from blood (not recorded which). In nucleotide form, the sequence is TGTGCCAGCAGTTACGGTAGCGGCACCTACGAGCAGTACTTC. Its protein is CASSYGSGTYEQYF.